The 10 T cell receptor beta chains below all came from one sample that was sequenced in a study of T cell changes during pregnancy in multiple sclerosis. TCRdb's table, derived via immunoSEQ multiplex PCR, lists solely in-frame clones and lacks some. The sample gives approximately 50,000 clones, 80% to 95% of which show up once; approximately 0.68% is in the top ten. The starting material was CD4+ T cells from peripheral blood mononuclear cells, obtained in the third trimester of pregnancy. All receptors come from a female donor with multiple sclerosis, enrolled in a pregnancy study.

The V gene is TRBV11-2, the J gene TRBJ2-2; TRBD2 agrees at 8 bases. From germline, CDR1 is SGHAT and CDR2 FQNNGV. V trimming: 7 bases; J trimming: 1 base; junction bases outside the gene matches: 5. The CDR3 is made up of 15 amino acids. The CDR3 spells CASNPAGGNTGELFF. The CDR3 DNA follows: TGTGCCAGCAACCCCGCGGGGGGGAACACCGGGGAGCTGTTTTTT.

The chain combines TRBV7-2 with TRBJ2-7, with D unclear. V shed 2 bases and J shed 5 bases, with 7 bases lying between them. CDR3 length equals 12 residues. Germline values: CDR1 SGHTA, CDR2 FQGNSA. CDR3 amino acids: CASSLLVHEQYF. As DNA, the CDR3 is TGTGCCAGCAGCTTACTAGTCCACGAGCAGTACTTC. Full variable domain (remainder filled in from reference TRBV7-2 and TRBJ2-7): GAGVSQSPSNKVTEKGKDVELRCDPISGHTALYWYRQSLGQGLEFLIYFQGNSAPDKSGLPSDRFSAERTGGSVSTLTIQRTQQEDSAVYLCASSLLVHEQYFGPGTRLTVT.

The chain employs TRBV11-2 and TRBJ2-4, with TRBD1 matching 8 bases. The ends lost 6 bases at V and 0 bases at J; junction bases unmatched: 16. The CDR3 spans 19 residues. Germline V gene data show CDR1 as SGHAT and CDR2 as FQNNGV. CDR3 in DNA: TGTGCCAGCAGAAATTCCGGGACAGGAGGGTGGCTAGCCAAAAACATTCAGTACTTC. Translated: CASRNSGTGGWLAKNIQYF. Full variable domain (outside the CDR3, taken from reference TRBV11-2 and TRBJ2-4): EAGVAQSPRYKIIEKRQSVAFWCNPISGHATLYWYQQILGQGPKLLIQFQNNGVVDDSQLPKDRFSAERLKGVDSTLKIQPAKLEDSAVYLCASRNSGTGGWLAKNIQYFGAGTRLSVL.

In DNA form, the CDR3 reads TGTGCCAGCAGTGAACAGGGAGGGAGCCAAATAGCCAAAAACATTCAGTACTTC. This translates into CASSEQGGSQIAKNIQYF. The V gene is TRBV6-1, the J gene TRBJ2-4, with 7 bases fitting TRBD2. Germline loops: CDR1 MNHNS, CDR2 SASEGT. Losses at the gene ends were 2 bases for V and 0 bases for J; bases not matched to a gene: 10. This CDR3 is built from 18 residues.

V gene TRBV2 combines with J gene TRBJ2-3; the D gene is possibly TRBD2 (6 bases). The CDR3 has 11 residues. Looked up from germline, CDR1 is SNHLY and CDR2 is FYNNEI. The CDR3 DNA follows: TGTGGGAGGGCCGGGACAGATACGCAGTATTTT. This codes for CGRAGTDTQYF. Variable domain in full (rest from reference TRBV2 and TRBJ2-3): EPEVTQTPSHQVTQMGQEVILRCVPISNHLYFYWYRQILGQKVEFLVSFYNNEISEKSEIFDDQFSVERPDGSNFTLKIRSTKLEDSAMYFCGRAGTDTQYFGPGTRLTVL.

This rearrangement joins TRBV28 to TRBJ2-2, with TRBD1 as a possible D gene (6 bases). V was pared by 3 bases and J by 1 base, with 12 bases between. CDR3 length: 16 amino acids. Germline assignment: CDR1 MDHEN and CDR2 SYDVKM. In DNA, the CDR3 is TGTGCCAGCAGTTTGTTACAGGGCTTGAACACCGGGGAGCTGTTTTTT. Translation gives CASSLLQGLNTGELFF.

The CDR3 nucleotides read TGTGCCAGCAGTGAAGGGACACGGACCTCGGAGTTCTTC. It encodes CASSEGTRTSEFF. The V call is TRBV6-1, the J call TRBJ2-1; weak D call: TRBD1 (5 bases). Germline V gives CDR1 MNHNS, CDR2 SASEGT. Trimming removed 1 base at V and 14 bases at J, with 15 bases between. The CDR3 loop spans 13 amino acids.

The chain links TRBV28 to TRBJ1-4; 7 bases fit TRBD1. Germline CDR1 and CDR2: MDHEN and SYDVKM. CDR3 length: 14 residues. Germline trimming cut 8 bases from V and 4 bases from J; bases unmatched to any gene: 7. CDR3 in DNA: TGTGCCAGCGGACCCCAGGGGGTTAATGAAAAACTGTTTTTT. Residues: CASGPQGVNEKLFF.

This clone was counted a single time. The V call is TRBV6-6, the J call TRBJ1-3; the D gene is possibly TRBD1 (5 bases). Trimming took 8 bases from V and 9 from J, leaving 20 bases between them. The CDR3 loop spans 14 amino acids. From germline, CDR1 is MNHNY and CDR2 SVGAGI (reference sequence). The CDR3 reads CASGGGSAVGTIYF. In DNA, the CDR3 is TGTGCCAGCGGGGGGGGATCCGCTGTTGGCACCATATATTTT.

This chain links TRBV28 with TRBJ2-1; 15 nucleotides align to TRBD2. Germline V gives CDR1 MDHEN, CDR2 SYDVKM. CDR3 length equals 19 residues. The junction had 10 bases not matched to a gene; V was cut back by 6 bases and J by 1 base. CDR3 in DNA: TGTGCCAGCAGGGCTCCGGGACTAGCGGGAGGAGGGTCCTACAATGAGCAGTTCTTC. Residues: CASRAPGLAGGGSYNEQFF.